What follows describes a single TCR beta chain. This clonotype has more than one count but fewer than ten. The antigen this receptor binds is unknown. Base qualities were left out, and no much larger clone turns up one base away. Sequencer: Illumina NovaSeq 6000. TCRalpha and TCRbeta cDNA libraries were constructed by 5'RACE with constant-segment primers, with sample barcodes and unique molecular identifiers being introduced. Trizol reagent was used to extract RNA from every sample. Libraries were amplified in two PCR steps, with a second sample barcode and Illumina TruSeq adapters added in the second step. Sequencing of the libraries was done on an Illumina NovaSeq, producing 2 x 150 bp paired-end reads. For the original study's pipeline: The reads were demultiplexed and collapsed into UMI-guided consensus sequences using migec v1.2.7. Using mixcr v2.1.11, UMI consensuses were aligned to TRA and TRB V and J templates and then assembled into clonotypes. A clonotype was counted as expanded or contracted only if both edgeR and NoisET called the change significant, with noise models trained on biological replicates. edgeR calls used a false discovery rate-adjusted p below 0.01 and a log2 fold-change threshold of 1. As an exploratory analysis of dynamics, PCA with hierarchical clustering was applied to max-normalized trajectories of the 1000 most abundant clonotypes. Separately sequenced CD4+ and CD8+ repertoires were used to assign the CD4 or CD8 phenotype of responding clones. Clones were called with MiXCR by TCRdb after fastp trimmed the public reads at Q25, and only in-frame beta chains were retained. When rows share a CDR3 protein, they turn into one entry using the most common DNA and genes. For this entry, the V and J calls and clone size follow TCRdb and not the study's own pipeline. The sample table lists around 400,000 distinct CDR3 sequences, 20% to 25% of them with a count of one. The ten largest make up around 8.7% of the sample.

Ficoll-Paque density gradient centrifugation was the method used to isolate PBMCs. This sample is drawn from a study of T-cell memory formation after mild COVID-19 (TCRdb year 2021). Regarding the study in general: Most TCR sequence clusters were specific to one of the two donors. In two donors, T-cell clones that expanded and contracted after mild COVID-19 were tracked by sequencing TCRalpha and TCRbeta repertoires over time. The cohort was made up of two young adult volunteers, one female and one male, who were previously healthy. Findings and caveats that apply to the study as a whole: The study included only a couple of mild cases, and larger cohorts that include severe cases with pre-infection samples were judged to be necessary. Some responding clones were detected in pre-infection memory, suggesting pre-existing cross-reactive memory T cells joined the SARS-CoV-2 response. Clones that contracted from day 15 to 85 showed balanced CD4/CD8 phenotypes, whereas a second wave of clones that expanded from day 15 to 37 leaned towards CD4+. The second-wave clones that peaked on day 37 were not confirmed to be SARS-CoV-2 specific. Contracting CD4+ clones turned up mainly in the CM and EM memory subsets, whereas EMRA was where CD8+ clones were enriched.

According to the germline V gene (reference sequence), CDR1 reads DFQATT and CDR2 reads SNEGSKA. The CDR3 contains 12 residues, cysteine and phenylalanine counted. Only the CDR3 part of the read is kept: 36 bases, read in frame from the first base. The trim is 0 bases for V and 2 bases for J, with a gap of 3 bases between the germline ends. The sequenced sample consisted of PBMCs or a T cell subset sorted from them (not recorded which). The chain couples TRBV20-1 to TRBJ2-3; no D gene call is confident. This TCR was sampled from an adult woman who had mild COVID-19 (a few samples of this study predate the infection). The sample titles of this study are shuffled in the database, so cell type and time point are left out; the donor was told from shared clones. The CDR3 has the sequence CSARDTTDTQYF. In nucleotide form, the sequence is TGCAGTGCTAGAGATACCACAGATACGCAGTATTTT.